The 27 T cell receptor beta chains below were found in one sample sequenced in a study of T cells in narcolepsy. The data were produced by immunoSEQ multiplex PCR, yet TCRdb's version contains in-frame clones alone and is incomplete. The table includes tens of thousands of clones, 81% detected once. Material: memory (CD45RA-) CD4+ T cells from blood. Receptors were obtained from a human donor in good health.

This chain uses TRBV21-1 with TRBJ2-5; TRBD2 was called by the table and not checked on the DNA. TRBV21-1 is a pseudogene. The CDR3 is 16 residues long. The CDR3 reads CASSKGTSGRAETQYF. The CDR3 nucleotides are TGTGCCAGCAGCAAAGGGACTAGCGGGAGGGCAGAGACCCAGTACTTC.

This rearrangement joins TRBV19 to TRBJ2-3, with 11 positions matching TRBD2. Germline-derived CDR1 and CDR2 are LNHDA and SQIVND (reference sequence). The CDR3 loop spans 16 amino acids. Trimming at V came to 4 bases and at J to 10 bases, leaving 13 bases not matched to a gene. The CDR3 bases are TGTGCCAGTAGTACGACTAGCGGGGTGTCGTGGACAGCGCAGTATTTT. Its translation: CASSTTSGVSWTAQYF.

The rearrangement uses TRBV7-9 and TRBJ2-5; no clear D gene. TRBJ2-7 matches the DNA end more closely, so the J call is doubtful. CDR3 length equals 14 residues. Germline loops: CDR1 SEHNR, CDR2 FQNEAQ (reference sequence). DNA for the CDR3: TGTGCCAGCAGCTCAAGCACCGGGCCCTACGAGCAGTACTTC. Amino acids: CASSSSTGPYEQYF.

The chain couples TRBV28 to TRBJ2-5, with D possibly being TRBD1 (5 bases). CDR1 is MDHEN, CDR2 SYDVKM, per germline. V dropped 3 bases and J dropped 7 bases, with 18 bases sitting between them. The CDR3 is made up of 15 amino acids. CDR3 loop: CASSLAAGRAGTQYF. The CDR3 nucleotides read TGTGCCAGCAGTTTGGCTGCAGGCAGGGCAGGGACCCAGTACTTC.

The chain has TRBV7-2 and TRBJ2-7; 11 nucleotides agree with TRBD2. After removal of 3 bases from V and 0 bases from J, the junction contained 4 bases not matched to a gene. The CDR3 is made up of 16 amino acids. Per germline, CDR1 SGHTA and CDR2 FQGNSA. DNA for the CDR3: TGTGCCAGCAGCTTCCTAGCGGGGGGCCCCTCCTACGAGCAGTACTTC. Encoded protein: CASSFLAGGPSYEQYF.

The chain uses TRBV6-1 and TRBJ2-2; D is ambiguous. Trimming removed 7 bases from V and 1 base from J, with 4 bases in between. The CDR3 loop spans 12 amino acids. Germline values: CDR1 MNHNS, CDR2 SASEGT. DNA for the CDR3: TGTGCCAGCACCTGGAACACCGGGGAGCTGTTTTTT. Residues: CASTWNTGELFF.

The V gene is TRBV29-1, the J gene TRBJ1-3; D remains ambiguous. V was clipped by 6 bases and J by 2 bases, with 14 bases between them. The CDR3 is 14 residues long. CDR1 is SQVTM and CDR2 is ANQGSEA in the germline V gene. The CDR3 protein is CSVGMGQAGNTIYF. CDR3 nucleotide sequence: TGCAGCGTGGGGATGGGTCAGGCTGGAAACACCATATATTTT.

This chain joins TRBV5-4 and TRBJ2-5, with 11 bases that match TRBD2. Trimming removed 4 bases from V and 5 bases from J; junction bases left unmatched: 4. The CDR3 totals 14 residues. CDR1 is SGHNT, CDR2 YYREEE, per germline (reference sequence). DNA for the CDR3: TGTGCCAGCAGCGAGGGACTAGCGGAGGAGACCCAGTACTTC. Translating it yields CASSEGLAEETQYF. The entire variable domain, with the rest obtained from reference TRBV5-4 and TRBJ2-5, is as follows: ETGVTQSPTHLIKTRGQQVTLRCSSQSGHNTVSWYQQALGQGPQFIFQYYREEENGRGNFPPRFSGLQFPNYSSELNVNALELDDSALYLCASSEGLAEETQYFGPGTRLLVL.

The CDR3 reads CAISESGIQETQYF. For the CDR3, the DNA is TGTGCCATCAGTGAGTCTGGCATTCAAGAGACCCAGTACTTC. This rearrangement joins TRBV10-3 to TRBJ2-5; D unresolved. Germline loops: CDR1 ENHRY, CDR2 SYGVKD. V lost 0 bases to trimming and J lost 2 bases, with 7 bases between them. The CDR3 is 14 residues long.

V and J are TRBV18 and TRBJ2-7; D may be TRBD1 (6 bases). The CDR3 sequence is 13 residues long. Per the germline V gene, CDR1 is KGHSH and CDR2 is LQKENI. With 6 bases removed from V and 4 bases from J, the gap between germline ends came to 13 bases. The chain's CDR3 is CASSPTQGYEQYF. CDR3 nucleotide sequence: TGTGCCAGCTCCCCTACACAGGGATACGAGCAGTACTTC. Full variable domain (outside the CDR3, taken from reference TRBV18 and TRBJ2-7): NAGVMQNPRHLVRRRGQEARLRCSPMKGHSHVYWYRQLPEEGLKFMVYLQKENIIDESGMPKERFSAEFPKEGPSILRIQQVVRGDSAAYFCASSPTQGYEQYFGPGTRLTVT.

This clone was seen more than once but under ten times. The V and J genes are TRBV6-1 and TRBJ2-7; 8 bases align to TRBD2. The CDR3 extends over 14 amino acids. V lost 5 bases, J lost 0 bases, and 3 bases stayed unmatched. Germline V gene lookup returns CDR1 MNHNS and CDR2 SASEGT. CDR3 sequence: CASSTTSASYEQYF. The CDR3 nucleotides read TGTGCCAGCAGTACGACTAGCGCCTCCTACGAGCAGTACTTC.

This clone came up a few times. This rearrangement joins TRBV6-1 to TRBJ2-6; TRBD2 matches 7 bases. V lost 4 bases to trimming and J lost 2 bases; unmatched junction nucleotides: 5. The CDR3 is 16 residues long. Germline loops: CDR1 MNHNS, CDR2 SASEGT. DNA of the CDR3: TGTGCCAGCAGTGGGGTAGCGGGTGCTGGGGCCAACGTCCTGACTTTC. Protein sequence: CASSGVAGAGANVLTF.

V is TRBV10-3 and J is TRBJ2-5; tentatively, D is TRBD2 (6 bases). The CDR3 has 13 amino acids. V lost 11 bases and J lost 2, with 15 bases in between. The germline V gene encodes CDR1 ENHRY and CDR2 SYGVKD. In DNA form, the CDR3 reads TGTGCCGTCTCGAACGGGGGTCAAGAGACCCAGTACTTC. Translated, it gives CAVSNGGQETQYF.

This clone was observed once. This chain connects TRBV10-2 to TRBJ2-5; 9 bases map to TRBD2. Unmatched junction bases numbered 11, after V lost 1 base and J lost 5 bases. The CDR3 spans 17 residues. Germline V CDR1 and CDR2: WSHSY, SAAADI. This chain's CDR3 is CASSEFGGGASWETQYF. The CDR3 nucleotides read TGCGCCAGCAGTGAGTTCGGCGGGGGGGCTTCATGGGAGACCCAGTACTTC.

The chain joins TRBV5-1 to TRBJ2-2; TRBD2 aligns across 12 bases. This CDR3 region has 19 residues. Trimming cost V 2 bases and J 0 bases; bases outside gene matches: 8. Germline assignment: CDR1 SGHRS and CDR2 YFSETQ. This chain's CDR3 is CASSFAGTSGSSNTGELFF. In DNA, the CDR3 is TGCGCCAGCAGCTTCGCCGGGACTAGCGGGTCTTCGAACACCGGGGAGCTGTTTTTT. Full variable domain (remainder filled in from reference TRBV5-1 and TRBJ2-2): KAGVTQTPRYLIKTRGQQVTLSCSPISGHRSVSWYQQTPGQGLQFLFEYFSETQRNKGNFPGRFSGRQFSNSRSEMNVSTLELGDSALYLCASSFAGTSGSSNTGELFFGEGSRLTVL.

V gene TRBV7-3 combines with J gene TRBJ2-3; tentatively, D is TRBD2 (6 bases). This CDR3 has 15 residues. V was cut by 4 bases and J by 1 base, with 12 bases left in between. CDR1 is SGHTA, CDR2 FQGTGA, per germline. In DNA, the CDR3 is TGTGCCAGCAGCTCGGGACTTTACGGCACAGATACGCAGTATTTT. It codes for CASSSGLYGTDTQYF.

This rearrangement joins TRBV7-9 to TRBJ1-5; D might be TRBD1 (6 bases). The CDR3 length is 17 residues. CDR1 and CDR2 (germline): SEHNR, FQNEAQ (reference sequence). V lost 2 bases and J lost 1, with 15 bases in between. The CDR3 bases are TGTGCCAGCAGCTTAAATCAGGGGTCCGGGAGCAATCAGCCCCAGCATTTT. Translated, it gives CASSLNQGSGSNQPQHF.

In this sample, this clone turned up once. Other DNA sequences in the same sample also yield this CDR3. This sequence joins TRBV28 and TRBJ1-1, with D possibly matching TRBD1 (5 bases). The germline V gene has CDR1 MDHEN and CDR2 SYDVKM. V lost 2 bases and J lost 1, with 14 bases in between. This CDR3 is built from 16 residues. The CDR3 spells CASSLTDTLKNTEAFF. CDR3 DNA: TGTGCCAGCAGTTTAACGGACACTCTAAAGAACACTGAAGCTTTCTTT.

The chain joins TRBV4-2 to TRBJ2-7, with D perhaps matching TRBD1 (7 bases). With 6 bases removed from V and 4 bases from J, the gap between germline ends came to 22 bases. Germline V gives CDR1 LGHNA, CDR2 YNFKEQ. This CDR3 region has 16 residues. The DNA for the CDR3 is TGTGCCAGCAGGAATTTTCAGGAGACAGGGAGGTACGAGCAGTACTTC. Translating it yields CASRNFQETGRYEQYF.

The chain links TRBV5-1 to TRBJ2-7, with D possibly TRBD1 on 6 matching bases. The ends were cut back, 7 bases at V and 2 bases at J, with 7 bases in the middle. The CDR3 covers 11 residues. Germline values: CDR1 SGHRS, CDR2 YFSETQ. As DNA, the CDR3 is TGCGCCAGCGGGACACCCTACGAGCAGTACTTC. Amino acids: CASGTPYEQYF. Full variable domain (outside the CDR3, taken from reference TRBV5-1 and TRBJ2-7): KAGVTQTPRYLIKTRGQQVTLSCSPISGHRSVSWYQQTPGQGLQFLFEYFSETQRNKGNFPGRFSGRQFSNSRSEMNVSTLELGDSALYLCASGTPYEQYFGPGTRLTVT.

This clone has a handful of counts. The chain couples TRBV5-1 to TRBJ1-1; tentative D call: TRBD1 (6 bases). This CDR3 has 14 residues. V lost 4 bases, J lost 4 bases, and 14 bases lay in between. Germline CDR1 reads SGHRS; CDR2 reads YFSETQ. The CDR3 DNA follows: TGCGCCAGCAGCGGACAAACAGGGACCACTGAAGCTTTCTTT. This translates into CASSGQTGTTEAFF.

This rearrangement joins TRBV6-8 to TRBJ2-7; the D is unclear. Per the germline V gene, CDR1 is MNHGY and CDR2 is SAAAGT. V lost 2 bases to trimming and J lost 0 bases, with 8 bases between them. The length of the CDR3 is 14 residues. For the CDR3, the DNA is TGTGCCAGCAGTTACAACGGAGACTCCTACGAGCAGTACTTC. The encoded protein is CASSYNGDSYEQYF.

The V gene is TRBV25-1, the J gene TRBJ1-6, with TRBD1 as a possible D gene (5 bases). Trimming pared 1 base from V and 7 bases from J, leaving 14 bases between. Germline CDR1 and CDR2: MGHDK and SYGVNS. CDR3 size: 16 residues. The DNA of the CDR3 is TGTGCCAGCAGTGAATGGAAGGGGCAGGGAAATTCACCCCTCCACTTT. Translating gives CASSEWKGQGNSPLHF.

Comments on this clone: The sample holds other DNA sequences that translate to the same CDR3. V is TRBV7-3 and J is TRBJ2-1, with D perhaps TRBD1 (6 bases). This CDR3 region has 13 residues. V lost 5 bases to trimming and J lost 7 bases, with 12 bases between them. Per the germline V gene, CDR1 is SGHTA and CDR2 is FQGTGA. Here the CDR3 DNA reads TGTGCCAGCAGCCCAGGACAGTTGAATGAGCAGTTCTTC. This translates into CASSPGQLNEQFF.

The sample holds one count of this clone. For the CDR3, the DNA is TGTGCCAGCAGTGAACGGGCAGGGGGACCCTATGGCTACACCTTC. Translation gives CASSERAGGPYGYTF. This rearrangement joins TRBV6-1 to TRBJ1-2; 7 bases are shared with TRBD1. Germline lookup yields CDR1 MNHNS and CDR2 SASEGT. This CDR3 comprises 15 residues. Unmatched junction bases numbered 7, after V lost 2 bases and J lost 4 bases.

As regards this clone: The same CDR3 can be traced to other DNA sequences in this sample. This chain joins TRBV29-1 and TRBJ2-4, with 9 bases that match TRBD1. This CDR3 is 13 amino acids long. V lost 6 bases, J lost 7 bases, and 7 bases stayed unmatched. Germline V gene sequence: CDR1 SQVTM, CDR2 ANQGSEA. CDR3 sequence: CSVEQGASNIQYF. DNA of the CDR3: TGCAGCGTGGAACAGGGGGCTTCGAACATTCAGTACTTC.

The chain couples TRBV4-2 to TRBJ2-7, with D perhaps TRBD1 (5 bases). This CDR3 spans 14 amino acids. Trimming removed 5 bases from V and 3 bases from J, with 14 bases in between. Germline lookup yields CDR1 LGHNA and CDR2 YNFKEQ. CDR3 nucleotide sequence: TGTGCCAGCAGCTTGGGGCAGGGTGGCTACGAGCAGTACTTC. This encodes CASSLGQGGYEQYF.